The present T cell receptor beta chain was sequenced within a study of T cells in Graves' hyperthyroidism and ophthalmopathy. Study-wide results and limits: Classification by a 13 V-J model distinguished ophthalmopathy from stable hyperthyroidism. Onset of ophthalmopathy came a median about 6.5 months after the model predicted it. Within blood appeared most thyroid clonotypes that had expanded above 0.001.

This clonotype was detected many times. Its antigen is not known. The CDR3 consists of 16 residues. V gave up 2 bases and J gave up 0 bases, with 11 bases separating them. The germline CDR1 and CDR2 sequences are SGHTA and FQGNSA. Diagnoses used clinical symptoms, serum thyroxine and TRAb, thyroid ultrasound and orbital computed tomography. Amplification yielded TCR beta CDR3 regions, with RNA transcripts as the source. The study used the HTBI primer set for a first-round RT-PCR of the TCR CDR3. TCRdb re-analysed the multiplex PCR reads in MiXCR, keeping a single row per CDR3 protein. There are about 570,000 distinct CDR3 sequences in the sample; 46% occur only once, and over 15% lies in the top ten.

This chain links TRBV7-2 with TRBJ1-3, with D uncertain. This TCR derives from an adult woman with Graves' disease, either hyperthyroidism or ophthalmopathy (not recorded which). The source material was peripheral blood or thyroid tissue (not recorded which). The CDR3 region has the DNA TGTGCCAGCAGCTTATATAAGTTTAGCTCTGGAAACACCATATATTTT. Protein sequence: CASSLYKFSSGNTIYF.